This T cell receptor (beta chain) was recovered during a study of neurological immune-mediated disorders (dated by TCRdb to between 2017 and 2020). Some background on the complete study: Among the roughly 35 multiple sclerosis patients, about 30 had relapsing-remitting MS and 3 had secondary progressive MS. Peripheral blood TCR-beta repertoires from HTLV-I-associated myelopathy (HAM/TSP) patients, multiple sclerosis patients and healthy controls were compared by UMI-based sequencing. Alongside PBMC samples, the set of some 98 TCR-beta libraries contained longitudinal samples, technical triplicates, and paired CD4+ and CD8+ T-cell subsets that had been sorted. Of the approximately 65 subjects in the cohort, about 14 were HAM/TSP patients, about 34 were multiple sclerosis patients, and approximately 20 were healthy controls.

Trimming takes 3 bases from V and 3 bases from J, and the germline ends sit 11 bases apart. The germline V gene (reference sequence) gives CDR1 as LNHDA and CDR2 as SQIVND. There are 14 amino acids in the CDR3, from cysteine to phenylalanine inclusive. The kept DNA is CDR3 alone, 42 bases in frame from the first base. This clonotype has a handful of counts. Its antigen is still unknown. Base quality data are lacking; no much larger clone is found one base away. To synthesize cDNA, template-switch 5'RACE was performed with a primer carrying a 10-nucleotide random unique molecular identifier so that each TCR transcript was tagged. Each sequencing run produced over 200 million TCR-beta sequences covering 15-18 subjects. The RNeasy kit was used for extraction of total RNA. The KAPA Real-time Library Amplification kit was used to amplify TCR-beta VDJ regions with primers targeting the TCR constant region and the 5'RACE anchor. A first PCR added sample indexes and Illumina adaptors, after which a second PCR increased the library yield. After Ampure bead purification, the TCR product of roughly 650 bp was size-selected on a 2% E-gel SizeSelection system. Library quality was checked on a Bioanalyzer, concentration was measured with Qubit, and libraries were quantified with the Kapa Library Quantification kit before pooling. Libraries were sequenced paired-end 2 x 150 bp on an Illumina HiSeq 2500. To increase sequence diversity, about 25-31% phiX was spiked into each library pool. The published analysis was carried out like this. The UMI-based MiGEC pipeline processed quality-filtered reads and removed over 75% of raw TCR sequences during error correction. VDJ genes were aligned to IMGT germline references, and each clonotype was defined by a unique CDR3 amino acid sequence together with V-J genes. Clonal expansion, Shannon diversity and CDR3 relatedness (CalcPairwiseDistances, ClusterSamples) were evaluated with VDJtools, and phylogenetic trees were built with CLCbio workbench. Clones with at least 8 unique UMIs were defined as expanded, with this threshold being based on coefficient-of-variation modelling across technical triplicates. TCRdb reprocessed the public reads (quality trimming at Q25 with fastp, clone calling with MiXCR) and kept in-frame beta chains. Entries are consolidated by CDR3 protein sequence, retaining the most common genes and DNA. The V and J calls shown here were made by TCRdb, not taken from the authors' results. Within this sample are 52,000 or so distinct CDR3 sequences, with over 3.5% of them counted one time only. The ten largest clones take up 1.9% of the sample.

Sorted-subset TCR libraries were prepared from around 1 million sorted CD4+ or CD8+ T cells. The multiple sclerosis patients were enrolled in a US clinical protocol that evaluated disease progression with magnetic resonance imaging. PBMCs were separated from peripheral blood using Ficoll-Hypaque density gradient centrifugation and then cryopreserved in liquid nitrogen. Paired sorted CD4+ and CD8+ subsets came from healthy controls, HAM/TSP patients and MS patients. Points the paper makes about the study in general: TCR clonal expansion was highest in HAM/TSP patients and lowest in MS patients, with MS patients falling below even healthy controls. No clinical or MRI features were associated with the MS cluster, and the authors said that larger cohorts are needed. Expanded clones from different subjects shared no identical CDR3 amino acid sequences, which suggests that TCR-beta repertoires were private in all groups. In phylogenetic analysis, the repertoires of 18 of 34 MS patients grouped into a cluster of related CDR3 sequences, which suggests a possible signature at the repertoire level.

The specimen sequenced was CD4+ T cells from blood. The sequence came from a woman aged 40 to 55 with multiple sclerosis. Recombination linked TRBV19 to TRBJ1-1; the D segment could be TRBD1, given 6 matching bases. In nucleotides, the sequence is TGTGCCAGTAGTATTCAGGGGAGGGACACTGAAGCTTTCTTT. This encodes CASSIQGRDTEAFF.